Given below is one T cell receptor beta chain in context. For sorted subsets, about 200 ng DNA per replicate equaled around 30,000 T cell genomes. Sequencing used immunoSEQ multiplex PCR; TCRdb keeps in-frame clones, though not all of them. The repertoire consists of about 380,000 clones, with roughly 96% occurring once and the leading ten covering approximately 0.32%. V lost 2 bases to trimming and J lost 8 bases, with 6 bases between them. CDR3 length: 12 amino acids. Germline lookup yields CDR1 MDHEN and CDR2 SYDVKM. These data originate in a study of shared clonotypes between healthy human individuals. Study donors comprised healthy, HIV-negative adults devoid of recent acute infection or vaccination. CD8 memory combined CD45RO+ cells with CCR7-negative CD45RA+ TemRA cells.

Sample: memory CD8+ T cells sorted from blood. Subset given: CD45RO+ cells pooled with CCR7-negative TemRA cells. This sequence joins TRBV28 and TRBJ1-4; D ambiguous. This clonotype was obtained from a man aged 30 to 45 in good health. CDR3 in amino acids: CASSLVGEKLFF. The DNA for the CDR3 is TGTGCCAGCAGTTTAGTGGGGGAAAAACTGTTTTTT.